Many counts were recorded for the clone carrying this T cell receptor beta chain. The CDR3 contains 11 residues. CDR1 and CDR2 (germline): DFQATT, SNEGSKA (reference sequence). These data belong to a study of early T cells in non-severe SARS-CoV-2 infection. The overall study: The chains were unpaired, and the sequenced material was bulk RNA from unsorted whole blood.

The TCR library protocol attached unique molecular identifiers to the individual cDNA molecules. MiXCR, applied by TCRdb to the 5' RACE reads, yields one record per CDR3 protein. The sample shows tens of thousands of distinct CDR3 sequences, around 5.6% of them seen only once. Sequenced material: whole blood. The chain uses TRBV20-1 and TRBJ1-1; D perhaps matches TRBD1 (5 bases). The TCR originated in an adult who was a healthcare worker with PCR-confirmed SARS-CoV-2 infection or an uninfected control (not recorded which). CDR3 residues: CSPRVGTEAFF. The CDR3 DNA reads as TGCAGCCCCAGGGTTGGTACTGAAGCTTTCTTT.